This section outlines one TCR beta chain sequence together with its context. Its antigen specificity is not known. Base qualities were left out, and no much larger clone turns up one base away. The donors were 40 or so Caucasian individuals from Russia, aged roughly 6 to 100 years, who were systemically healthy. About 10 milliliters of peripheral blood were collected from each donor into EDTA-treated Vacutainer tubes. PBMCs were isolated by Ficoll-Paque density-gradient centrifugation, with at least 7 million obtained per sample. Trizol reagent was used to extract total RNA from PBMCs, with at least 5.5 micrograms per sample. For every donor, an aliquot of PBMCs went through flow cytometry to measure the percentages of naive CD45RAhigh/CD27high T cells. This record comes from a study of blood T cells in healthy people across ages (dated by TCRdb to 2013 to 2016). General notes on the study: In model experiments, roughly one uniquely barcoded TCR beta cDNA molecule per two T cells was captured by template switching. Age-related changes in TCR beta repertoire diversity were measured in the study by deep sequencing normalized with unique cDNA molecular identifiers. Four age groups were formed from the donors: young (average roughly 15 years), middle-aged (more than 35), aged (roughly 56) and long-lived (roughly 81). To avoid experimental bias, donors of different ages were randomly spread across the sequencing lanes. For two donors (one aged 18 to 30 and one aged 80 or older), the study analyzed two additional independent replicas of 1 million unique cDNA reads from the same blood draw. Study-wide conclusions, independent of this receptor: Because donor CMV infection status was unknown, age-related changes in expanded clonotypes were potentially confounded. The long-lived group showed more naive CD4+ T cells, fewer expanded clones and increased TCR diversity than the aged group, suggesting age selection. Estimates of total diversity based on one million sequenced T cells were considered lower bounds and underestimates. The percentage of naive T cells measured by flow cytometry correlated strongly with observed TCR beta diversity. Since profiling was done on bulk unsorted PBMCs, naive and antigen-experienced compartments could not be conclusively compared. As age increased, observed TCR beta diversity per million T cells dropped in a roughly linear way, and a significant reduction was already evident by age roughly 40.

The method was 5' RACE. Instrument on record: Illumina HiSeq 2500. A second PCR of about 6 to 12 cycles was run with a J-beta primer mix and a sample-barcoded 5' primer. Each TCR beta cDNA molecule received a unique molecular identifier from a template-switch 5' adaptor carrying 12 random nucleotides. Each sample yielded at least 2.5 million CDR3-containing paired-end reads. First-strand cDNA was synthesized from all RNA with the Mint cDNA synthesis kit, primed by a TRBC-specific oligonucleotide. After uracil-DNA glycosylase treatment, a first 18-cycle PCR used universal primers M1SS and BC2_uni_R on all cDNA. In the paper's pipeline: For normalization, 1 million high-quality reads, each with a distinct molecular identifier, were randomly selected from each sample. Reads with shared molecular identifiers were discarded instead of being binned into consensus sequences. MiTCR, with a Q25 quality threshold and the strictest error-elimination algorithm, was used for CDR3 identification, clonotype clustering and error correction. Lower-bound total TCR beta diversity was estimated with a nonparametric unseen species model using Euler transformation. TCRdb handled the public reads itself, with Q25 trimming in fastp and clone calling in MiXCR, and kept productive beta chains. CDR3 protein duplicates are merged, each entry listing the most common genes and DNA. These V and J calls rely on TCRdb rather than the paper's analysis. This sample holds roughly 680,000 distinct CDR3 sequences; about half were observed only once. Of the sample, roughly 31% is held by the ten largest clones.

Trimming costs V 6 bases and J 2 bases, and their ends lie 22 bases apart. Inclusive of the bounding cysteine and phenylalanine, the CDR3 is 17 residues long. Only the CDR3 DNA is retained, 51 bases long and in frame from the first base. CDR1 and CDR2 are read off the germline V gene as MDHEN and SYDVKM. The sample comprised blood. The chain links TRBV28 with TRBJ1-2, and perhaps TRBD1 as D gene, on 6 matching bases. The sequence was collected from a woman aged 55 to 70 in good health. The CDR3 here reads CASSPGYSSGGNYGYTF. In nucleotides, the sequence is TGTGCCAGCAGCCCGGGTTACTCCTCCGGGGGCAACTATGGCTACACCTTC.